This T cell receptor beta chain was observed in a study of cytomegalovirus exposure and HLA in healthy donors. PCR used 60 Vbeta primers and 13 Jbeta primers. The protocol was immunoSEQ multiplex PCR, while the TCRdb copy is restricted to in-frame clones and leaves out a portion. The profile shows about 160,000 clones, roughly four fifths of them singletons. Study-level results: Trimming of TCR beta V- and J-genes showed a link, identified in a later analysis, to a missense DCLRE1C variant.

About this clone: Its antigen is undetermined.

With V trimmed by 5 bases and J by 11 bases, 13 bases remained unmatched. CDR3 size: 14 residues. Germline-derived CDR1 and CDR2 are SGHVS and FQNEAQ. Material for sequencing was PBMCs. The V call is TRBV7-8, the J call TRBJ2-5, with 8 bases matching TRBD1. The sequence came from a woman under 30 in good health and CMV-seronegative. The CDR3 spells CASSSRQGISQQYF. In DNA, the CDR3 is TGTGCCAGCAGCAGTCGACAGGGGATCTCCCAGCAGTACTTC.